This record covers a single T cell receptor (beta chain). The antigen is undetermined. Donors came from a validation cohort of about 120 subjects, distinct from the first 666-subject cohort. Here immunoSEQ multiplex PCR was the method, and the copy in TCRdb shows in-frame clones only, minus some. The sample lists some 87,000 clones, about 96% occurring once. This record belongs to a study of cytomegalovirus exposure and HLA in healthy donors. Study-wide results and caveats: In the roughly 130 validation repertoires, a later analysis found that first-cohort TCR clusters tended to co-occur. Researchers counted roughly 150 TCR beta chains as cytomegalovirus-associated. In vitro work confirmed that a few CMV-associated chains recognize CMV antigens.

The sequence was obtained from a woman between 18 and 30 years old in good health and CMV-seronegative. Sequenced: PBMCs.

The CDR3 region has the DNA TGTGCCAGCAGCCAAGAAATTGGACTAGCGGGAGGGCCCGGCTACGAGCAGTACTTC. This encodes CASSQEIGLAGGPGYEQYF. The chain uses TRBV14 and TRBJ2-7, with 15 bases lining up with TRBD2. The germline V gene encodes CDR1 SGHDN and CDR2 FVKESK. V lost 0 bases to trimming and J lost 3 bases; unmatched junction nucleotides: 9. The CDR3 spans 19 residues.